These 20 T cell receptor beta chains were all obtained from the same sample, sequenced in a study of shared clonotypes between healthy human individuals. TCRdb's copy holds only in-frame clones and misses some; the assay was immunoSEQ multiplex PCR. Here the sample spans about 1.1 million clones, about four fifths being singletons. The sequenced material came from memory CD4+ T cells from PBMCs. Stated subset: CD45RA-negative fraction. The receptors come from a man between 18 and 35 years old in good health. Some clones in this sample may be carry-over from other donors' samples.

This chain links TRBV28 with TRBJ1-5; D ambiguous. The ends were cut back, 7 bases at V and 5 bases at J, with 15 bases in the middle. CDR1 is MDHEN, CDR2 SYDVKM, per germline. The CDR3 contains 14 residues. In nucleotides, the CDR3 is TGTGCCAGCATCGGACCCGGCCAATATCAGCCCCAGCATTTT. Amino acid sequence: CASIGPGQYQPQHF.

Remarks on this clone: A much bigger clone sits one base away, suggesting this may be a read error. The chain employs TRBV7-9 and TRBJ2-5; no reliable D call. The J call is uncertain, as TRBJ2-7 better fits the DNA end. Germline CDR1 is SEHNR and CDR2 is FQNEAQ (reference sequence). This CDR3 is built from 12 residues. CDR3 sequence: CASSPGPYEQYF. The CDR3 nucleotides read TGTGCCAGCAGCCCCGGACCCTACGAGCAGTACTTC.

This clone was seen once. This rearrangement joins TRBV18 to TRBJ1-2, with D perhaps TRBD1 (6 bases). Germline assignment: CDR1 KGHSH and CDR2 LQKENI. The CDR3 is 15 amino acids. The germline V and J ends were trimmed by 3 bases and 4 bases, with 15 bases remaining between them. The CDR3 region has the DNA TGTGCCAGCTCACCGACAGGACGGTGGGGCTATGGCTACACCTTC. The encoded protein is CASSPTGRWGYGYTF.

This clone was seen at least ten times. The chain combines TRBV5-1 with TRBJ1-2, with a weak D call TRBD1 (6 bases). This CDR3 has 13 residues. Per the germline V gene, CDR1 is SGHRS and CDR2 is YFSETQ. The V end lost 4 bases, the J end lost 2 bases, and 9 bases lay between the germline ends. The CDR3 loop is CASSNRENYGYTF. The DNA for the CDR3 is TGCGCCAGCAGCAACAGGGAGAACTATGGCTACACCTTC.

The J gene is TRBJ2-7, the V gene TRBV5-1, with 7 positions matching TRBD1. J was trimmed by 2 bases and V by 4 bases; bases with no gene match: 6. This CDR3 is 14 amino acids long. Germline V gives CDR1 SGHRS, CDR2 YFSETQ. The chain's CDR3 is CASSTRDSPYEQYF. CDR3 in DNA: TGCGCCAGCAGCACCCGGGACAGTCCCTACGAGCAGTACTTC.

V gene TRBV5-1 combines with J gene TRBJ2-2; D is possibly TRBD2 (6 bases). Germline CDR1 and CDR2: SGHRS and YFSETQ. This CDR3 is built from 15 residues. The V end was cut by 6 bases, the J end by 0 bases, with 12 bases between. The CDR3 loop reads CASTRGEANTGELFF. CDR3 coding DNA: TGCGCCAGCACCAGAGGGGAGGCGAACACCGGGGAGCTGTTTTTT. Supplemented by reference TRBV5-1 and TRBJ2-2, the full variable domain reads KAGVTQTPRYLIKTRGQQVTLSCSPISGHRSVSWYQQTPGQGLQFLFEYFSETQRNKGNFPGRFSGRQFSNSRSEMNVSTLELGDSALYLCASTRGEANTGELFFGEGSRLTVL.

DNA for the CDR3: TGTGCCAGCAGACCGGGACTAGCGGGAGTCGGGGAGCTGTTTTTT. It specifies CASRPGLAGVGELFF. V is TRBV28 and J is TRBJ2-2; TRBD2 matches at 14 bases. Trimming cost V 6 bases and J 7 bases; bases outside gene matches: 4. The germline V gene has CDR1 MDHEN and CDR2 SYDVKM. The CDR3 runs 15 residues.

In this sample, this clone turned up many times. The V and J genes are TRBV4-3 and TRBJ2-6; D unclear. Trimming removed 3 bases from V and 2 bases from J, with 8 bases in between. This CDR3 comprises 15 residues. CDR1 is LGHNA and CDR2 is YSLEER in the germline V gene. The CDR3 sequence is CASSQREPGANVLTF. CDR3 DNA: TGCGCCAGCAGCCAGAGAGAGCCTGGGGCCAACGTCCTGACTTTC.

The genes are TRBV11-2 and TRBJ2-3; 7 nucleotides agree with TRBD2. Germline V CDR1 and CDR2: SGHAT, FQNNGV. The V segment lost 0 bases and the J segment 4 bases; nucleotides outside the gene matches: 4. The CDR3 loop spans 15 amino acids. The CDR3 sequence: CASSLDGGRSDTQYF. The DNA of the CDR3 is TGTGCCAGCAGCTTAGATGGCGGGAGATCAGATACGCAGTATTTT. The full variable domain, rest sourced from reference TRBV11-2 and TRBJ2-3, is EAGVAQSPRYKIIEKRQSVAFWCNPISGHATLYWYQQILGQGPKLLIQFQNNGVVDDSQLPKDRFSAERLKGVDSTLKIQPAKLEDSAVYLCASSLDGGRSDTQYFGPGTRLTVL.

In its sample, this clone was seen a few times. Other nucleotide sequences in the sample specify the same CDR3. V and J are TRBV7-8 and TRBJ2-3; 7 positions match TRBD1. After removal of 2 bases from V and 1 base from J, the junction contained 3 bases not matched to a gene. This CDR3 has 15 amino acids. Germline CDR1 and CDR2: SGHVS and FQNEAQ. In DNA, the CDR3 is TGTGCCAGCAGCTTACGGGACAGAGGCACAGATACGCAGTATTTT. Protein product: CASSLRDRGTDTQYF.

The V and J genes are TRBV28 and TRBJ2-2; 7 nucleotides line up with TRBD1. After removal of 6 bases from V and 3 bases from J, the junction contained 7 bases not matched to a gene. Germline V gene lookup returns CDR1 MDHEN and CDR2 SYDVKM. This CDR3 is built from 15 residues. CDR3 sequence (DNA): TGTGCCAGCAGCCCCAGGGGGTGGTACACCGGGGAGCTGTTTTTT. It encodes CASSPRGWYTGELFF.

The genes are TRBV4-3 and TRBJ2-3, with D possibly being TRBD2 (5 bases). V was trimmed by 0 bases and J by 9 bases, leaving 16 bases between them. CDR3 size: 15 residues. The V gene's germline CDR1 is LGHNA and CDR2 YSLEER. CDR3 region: CASSQDPEGMGTQYF. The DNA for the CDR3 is TGCGCCAGCAGCCAAGATCCCGAGGGCATGGGGACGCAGTATTTT.

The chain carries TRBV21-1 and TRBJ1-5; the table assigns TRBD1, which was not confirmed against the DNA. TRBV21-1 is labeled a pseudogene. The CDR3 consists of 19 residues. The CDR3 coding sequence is TGTGCCAGCAGCAAAAAATTGGACAGGGGGCTCCCTAGCAATCAGCCCCAGCATTTT. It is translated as CASSKKLDRGLPSNQPQHF.

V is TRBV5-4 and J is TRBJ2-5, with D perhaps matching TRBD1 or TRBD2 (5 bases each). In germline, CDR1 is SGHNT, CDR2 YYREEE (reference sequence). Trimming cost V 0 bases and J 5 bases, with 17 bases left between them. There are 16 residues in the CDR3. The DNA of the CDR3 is TGTGCCAGCAGCTTGGGGGGCGTTAGGCAGCGGGAGACCCAGTACTTC. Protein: CASSLGGVRQRETQYF.

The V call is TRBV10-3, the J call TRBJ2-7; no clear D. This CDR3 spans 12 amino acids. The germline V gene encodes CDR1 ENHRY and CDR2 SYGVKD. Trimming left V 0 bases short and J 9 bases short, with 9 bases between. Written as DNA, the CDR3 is TGTGCCATCAGTGAGTCGAGCCTAGGGCAGTACTTC. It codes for CAISESSLGQYF.

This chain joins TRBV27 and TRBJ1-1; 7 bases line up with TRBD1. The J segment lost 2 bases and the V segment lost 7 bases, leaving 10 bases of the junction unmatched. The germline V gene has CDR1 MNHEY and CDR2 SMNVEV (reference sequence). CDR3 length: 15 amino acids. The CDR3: CASTRVGGLNTEAFF. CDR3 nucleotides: TGTGCCAGCACAAGAGTAGGGGGCTTAAACACTGAAGCTTTCTTT.

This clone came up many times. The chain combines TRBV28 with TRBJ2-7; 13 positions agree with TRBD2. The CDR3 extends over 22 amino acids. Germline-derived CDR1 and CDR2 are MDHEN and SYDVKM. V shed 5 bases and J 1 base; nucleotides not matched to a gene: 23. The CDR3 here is CASSPWGTSGKWVGELSYEQYF. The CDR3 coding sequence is TGTGCCAGCAGTCCGTGGGGGACTAGCGGGAAATGGGTCGGGGAATTGTCCTACGAGCAGTACTTC.

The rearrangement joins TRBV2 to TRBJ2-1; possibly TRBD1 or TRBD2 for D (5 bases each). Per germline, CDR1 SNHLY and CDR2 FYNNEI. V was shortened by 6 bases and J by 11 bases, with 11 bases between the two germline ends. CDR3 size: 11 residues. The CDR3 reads CASRMGEKQFF. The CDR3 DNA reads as TGTGCCAGCAGAATGGGGGAAAAGCAGTTCTTC.

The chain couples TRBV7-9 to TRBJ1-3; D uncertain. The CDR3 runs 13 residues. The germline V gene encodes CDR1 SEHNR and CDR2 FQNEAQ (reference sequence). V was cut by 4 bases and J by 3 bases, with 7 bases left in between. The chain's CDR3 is CASSSSNGNTIYF. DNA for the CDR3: TGTGCCAGCAGCTCCTCCAATGGAAACACCATATATTTT.

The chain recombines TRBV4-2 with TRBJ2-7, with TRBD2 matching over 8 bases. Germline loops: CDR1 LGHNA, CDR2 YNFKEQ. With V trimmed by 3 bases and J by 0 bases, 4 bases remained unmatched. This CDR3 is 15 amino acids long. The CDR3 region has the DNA TGTGCCAGCAGCCAGGGTAGCGGGGCCTCCTACGAGCAGTACTTC. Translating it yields CASSQGSGASYEQYF.